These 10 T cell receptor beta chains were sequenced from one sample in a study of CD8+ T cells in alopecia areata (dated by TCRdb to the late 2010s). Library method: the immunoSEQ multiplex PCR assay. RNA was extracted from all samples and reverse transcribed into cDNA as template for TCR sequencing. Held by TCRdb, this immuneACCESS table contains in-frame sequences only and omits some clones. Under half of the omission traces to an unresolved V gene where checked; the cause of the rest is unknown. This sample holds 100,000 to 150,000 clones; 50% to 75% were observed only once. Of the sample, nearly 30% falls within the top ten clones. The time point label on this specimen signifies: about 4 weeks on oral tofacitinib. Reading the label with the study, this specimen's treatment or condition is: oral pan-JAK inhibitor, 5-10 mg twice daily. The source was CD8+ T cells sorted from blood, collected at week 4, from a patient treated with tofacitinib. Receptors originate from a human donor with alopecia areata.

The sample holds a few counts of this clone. The CDR3 is CSVYRTGPTIYGYTF. The CDR3 nucleotides are TGCAGCGTCTACAGGACAGGACCAACTATCTATGGCTACACCTTC. V usage is TRBV29-1 and J usage is TRBJ1-2; the match to TRBD1 covers 7 bases. CDR1 SQVTM and CDR2 ANQGSEA come from the germline V gene. J was trimmed by 4 bases and V by 6 bases; bases with no gene match: 14. The CDR3 is 15 residues long.

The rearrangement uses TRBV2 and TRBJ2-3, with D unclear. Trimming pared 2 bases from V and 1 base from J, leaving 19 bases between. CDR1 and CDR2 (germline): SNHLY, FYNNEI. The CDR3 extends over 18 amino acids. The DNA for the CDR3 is TGTGCCAGCAGTGAAAGGCGCTATCCTCTCATGGGCACAGATACGCAGTATTTT. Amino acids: CASSERRYPLMGTDTQYF.

CDR3 protein: CASSFGTPGADTQYF. The CDR3 coding sequence is TGCGCCAGCAGCTTCGGGACACCCGGTGCAGATACGCAGTATTTT. V usage is TRBV5-1 and J usage is TRBJ2-3; perhaps TRBD1 as D (6 bases). This CDR3 is built from 15 residues. Germline CDR1 is SGHRS and CDR2 is YFSETQ. V shed 2 bases and J shed 4 bases, with 14 bases lying between them.

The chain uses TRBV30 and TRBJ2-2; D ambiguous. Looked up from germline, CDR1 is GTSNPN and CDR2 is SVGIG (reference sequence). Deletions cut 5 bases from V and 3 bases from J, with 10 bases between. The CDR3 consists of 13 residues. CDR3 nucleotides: TGTGCCTGGCTTCGGGCGTACACCGGGGAGCTGTTTTTT. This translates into CAWLRAYTGELFF.

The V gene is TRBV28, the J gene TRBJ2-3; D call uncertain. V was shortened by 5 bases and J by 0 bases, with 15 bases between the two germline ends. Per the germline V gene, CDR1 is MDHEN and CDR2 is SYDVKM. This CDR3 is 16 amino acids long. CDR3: CASSPRTQPSTDTQYF. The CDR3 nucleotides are TGTGCCAGCAGTCCCAGGACCCAGCCGAGCACAGATACGCAGTATTTT.

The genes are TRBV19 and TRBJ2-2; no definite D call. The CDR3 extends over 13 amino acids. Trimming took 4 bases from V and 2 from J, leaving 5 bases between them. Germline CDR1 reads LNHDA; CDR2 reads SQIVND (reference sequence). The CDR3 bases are TGTGCCAGTAGTACTCCCAACACCGGGGAGCTGTTTTTT. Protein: CASSTPNTGELFF.

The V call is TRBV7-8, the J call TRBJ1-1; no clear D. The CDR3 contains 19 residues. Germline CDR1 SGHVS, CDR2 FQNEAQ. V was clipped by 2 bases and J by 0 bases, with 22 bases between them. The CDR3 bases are TGTGCCAGCAGCTTACTCCTAGGGCTAGGAGGCCGATTGAACACTGAAGCTTTCTTT. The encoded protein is CASSLLLGLGGRLNTEAFF.

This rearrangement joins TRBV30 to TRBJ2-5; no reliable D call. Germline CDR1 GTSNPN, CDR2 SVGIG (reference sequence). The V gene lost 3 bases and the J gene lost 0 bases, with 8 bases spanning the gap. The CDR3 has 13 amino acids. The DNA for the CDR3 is TGTGCCTGGAGGGACGTGTACCAAGAGACCCAGTACTTC. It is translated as CAWRDVYQETQYF.

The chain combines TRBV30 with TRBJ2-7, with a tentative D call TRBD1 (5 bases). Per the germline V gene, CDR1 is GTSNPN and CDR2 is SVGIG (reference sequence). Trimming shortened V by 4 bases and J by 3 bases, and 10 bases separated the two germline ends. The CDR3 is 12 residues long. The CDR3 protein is CAWTDNLYEQYF. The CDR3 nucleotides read TGTGCCTGGACGGACAACCTCTACGAGCAGTACTTC.

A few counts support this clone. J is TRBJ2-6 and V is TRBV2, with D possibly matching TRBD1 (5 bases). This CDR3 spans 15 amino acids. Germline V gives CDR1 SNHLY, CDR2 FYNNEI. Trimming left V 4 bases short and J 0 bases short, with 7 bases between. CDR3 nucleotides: TGTGCCAGCAGTGGCGGACACTCTGGGGCCAACGTCCTGACTTTC. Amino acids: CASSGGHSGANVLTF.